Sequencing of this TCR beta chain was carried out in a study of cytomegalovirus exposure and HLA in healthy donors. Primers for the PCR totalled 60 Vbeta and 13 Jbeta. Authors' analysis steps: Later, an analysis found 80 million or so unique TCR beta chains, and around 10 million of these were shared. Measured with immunoSEQ multiplex PCR; TCRdb has only the in-frame clones, and not every one. V and J calls and clone size come straight from that table; D and trimming were deduced from the DNA. Counted here are 65,000 to 85,000 clones, around 70% occurring once; the ten biggest clones make up around 15%. There are 15 residues in the CDR3. The V and J ends lost 5 bases and 9 bases, in that order; junction bases with no gene match: 13. Germline CDR1 and CDR2: MNHEY and SMNVEV (reference sequence).

Sequencing was performed on PBMCs. V gene TRBV27 combines with J gene TRBJ2-7; 10 bases are shared with TRBD2. This clonotype was obtained from a male donor in good health and CMV-seropositive. The CDR3 spells CASSTLGLAGVRQYF. CDR3 coding DNA: TGTGCCAGCAGTACCCTGGGGCTAGCGGGAGTTCGGCAGTACTTC.